These T cell receptor beta chains were read from a single sample in a study of post-analysis software for immune sequencing data. Each CDR3 protein gets one entry after TCRdb re-called the PCR reads with MiXCR. There are about 680,000 distinct CDR3 sequences in the sample; approximately 59% occur only once, and roughly 12% lies in the top ten. Sequencing was done on a sample of blood. These receptors all stem from a girl aged 2 to 9 with multiple sclerosis. Both conserved end residues are part of each CDR3. Fields, in order: clone size, J gene, D gene, V gene, CDR3 length, CDR3 protein, CDR3 DNA. A D gene is named only where the DNA matches it firmly. Rows may omit the clone size; those that give it use once, few, many or a size class.

size: few
J: TRBJ2-1
D: TRBD2
V: TRBV7-9
length: 16
CDR3: CASSLYRLAGAREQFF
DNA: TGTGCCAGCAGCTTATATAGGCTAGCGGGAGCGCGGGAGCAGTTCTTC

size: NA
J: TRBJ1-3
D: NA
V: TRBV29-1
length: 12
CDR3: CSAETVGNTIYF
DNA: TGCAGCGCCGAGACAGTGGGAAACACCATATATTTT

size: once
J: TRBJ2-1
D: NA
V: TRBV12-3/TRBV12-4
length: 17
CDR3: CASRGTGVSGVYNEQFF
DNA: TGTGCCAGCAGGGGGACCGGGGTGTCGGGGGTCTACAATGAGCAGTTCTTC

size: NA
J: TRBJ2-7
D: NA
V: TRBV5-1
length: 13
CDR3: CASSLGDAGEQYF
DNA: TGCGCCAGCAGCTTGGGGGACGCGGGCGAGCAGTACTTC

size: NA
J: TRBJ1-2
D: NA
V: TRBV11-2
length: 12
CDR3: CASGRGIQGYTF
DNA: TGTGCCAGCGGGCGGGGGATTCAGGGCTACACCTTC

size: few
J: TRBJ2-5
D: TRBD1
V: TRBV5-1
length: 12
CDR3: CASGQGQETQYF
DNA: TGCGCCAGTGGACAGGGACAAGAGACCCAGTACTTC

size: NA
J: TRBJ2-1
D: TRBD1
V: TRBV19
length: 12
CDR3: CASTPGGLEQFF
DNA: TGTGCCAGTACCCCAGGGGGCCTGGAGCAGTTCTTC

size: NA
J: TRBJ2-3
D: NA
V: TRBV21-1
length: 15
CDR3: CASSMGGGPTDTQYF
DNA: TGTGCCAGCAGCATGGGCGGGGGACCCACAGATACGCAGTATTTT

size: NA
J: TRBJ1-2
D: NA
V: TRBV2
length: 11
CDR3: CASSKGSGYTF
DNA: TGTGCCAGCAGCAAGGGTAGCGGCTACACCTTC

size: NA
J: TRBJ2-7
D: NA
V: TRBV10-3
length: 15
CDR3: CAISDYRGGSYEQYF
DNA: TGTGCCATCAGTGATTACAGGGGGGGTTCCTACGAGCAGTACTTC

size: NA
J: TRBJ2-3
D: TRBD2
V: TRBV11-2
length: 18
CDR3: CASSTREREGRAPDTQYF
DNA: TGTGCCAGCAGCACCCGCGAAAGGGAGGGCCGCGCCCCAGATACGCAGTATTTT

size: NA
J: TRBJ2-7
D: NA
V: TRBV2
length: 13
CDR3: CASRRDQSYEQYF
DNA: TGTGCCAGCAGGCGGGACCAATCCTACGAGCAGTACTTC

size: NA
J: TRBJ2-3
D: NA
V: TRBV12-3/TRBV12-4
length: 13
CDR3: CASGAVRTDTQYF
DNA: TGTGCCAGCGGGGCGGTGCGCACAGATACGCAGTATTTT

size: NA
J: TRBJ2-1
D: NA
V: TRBV10-3
length: 14
CDR3: CAISESGNPNEQFF
DNA: TGTGCCATCAGTGAGAGCGGTAACCCTAATGAGCAGTTCTTC

size: many
J: TRBJ2-3
D: NA
V: TRBV12-3/TRBV12-4
length: 12
CDR3: CASSGSTDTQYF
DNA: TGTGCCAGCAGTGGCAGCACAGATACGCAGTATTTT

size: few
J: TRBJ2-7
D: TRBD2
V: TRBV7-3
length: 16
CDR3: CASSPAGLAGAHEQYF
DNA: TGTGCCAGCAGCCCTGCAGGACTAGCGGGAGCCCACGAGCAGTACTTC

size: few
J: TRBJ1-1
D: TRBD1
V: TRBV20-1
length: 15
CDR3: CSAGDRGGTDTEAFF
DNA: TGCAGTGCCGGAGACAGGGGAGGTACGGACACTGAAGCTTTCTTT

size: NA
J: TRBJ2-5
D: TRBD2
V: TRBV7-3
length: 14
CDR3: CASSLGLEGDEQYF
DNA: TGTGCCAGCAGCTTAGGACTAGAGGGCGATGAGCAGTACTTC

size: NA
J: TRBJ2-3
D: NA
V: TRBV12-3/TRBV12-4
length: 15
CDR3: CASSRASSQGDTQYF
DNA: TGTGCCAGCAGTCGCGCGTCCAGTCAGGGAGATACGCAGTATTTT

size: NA
J: TRBJ2-1
D: NA
V: TRBV29-1
length: 14
CDR3: CSVDGPSGYNEQFF
DNA: TGCAGCGTTGACGGGCCCAGTGGGTACAATGAGCAGTTCTTC

size: NA
J: TRBJ2-3
D: TRBD2
V: TRBV7-3
length: 16
CDR3: CASSPGASGSTDTQYF
DNA: TGTGCCAGCAGCCCGGGGGCTAGCGGGAGCACAGATACGCAGTATTTT

size: NA
J: TRBJ1-2
D: NA
V: TRBV20-1
length: 15
CDR3: CSAIHQAGNGYGYTF
DNA: TGCAGTGCCATCCACCAGGCGGGGAATGGCTATGGCTACACCTTC

size: NA
J: TRBJ2-7
D: NA
V: TRBV4-3
length: 17
CDR3: CASSQDLVTGTSYEQYF
DNA: TGCGCCAGCAGCCAAGATTTGGTGACAGGAACTTCCTACGAGCAGTACTTC

size: NA
J: TRBJ1-2
D: NA
V: TRBV11-2
length: 13
CDR3: CASSPARGHGYTF
DNA: TGTGCCAGCAGCCCGGCGAGGGGACATGGCTACACCTTC

size: NA
J: TRBJ2-7
D: TRBD1
V: TRBV12-5
length: 16
CDR3: CASGLVLGQASYEQYF
DNA: TGTGCTAGTGGTTTGGTACTAGGACAGGCCTCCTACGAGCAGTACTTC

size: NA
J: TRBJ2-7
D: TRBD2
V: TRBV12-3/TRBV12-4
length: 16
CDR3: CASSGLTSGSFYEQYF
DNA: TGTGCCAGCAGTGGGCTGACTAGCGGGTCTTTTTACGAGCAGTACTTC